This T cell receptor beta chain came from a study of CD8+ T cells in alopecia areata. Study-wide points: A large proportion of expanded lesional clones were detected persisting in scalp and blood during tofacitinib. For lesional scalp, especially alopecia totalis/universalis, clonality was higher than in normal scalp.

A note on this clone: Its antigen is undetermined.

This sample's treatment: oral pan-JAK inhibitor, 5-10 mg twice daily. In each case, RNA was isolated and then reverse transcribed into cDNA as the sequencing template. Sequencing used immunoSEQ multiplex PCR; TCRdb keeps in-frame clones, though not all of them. The sample carries 170,000 or so clones, approximately 53% recorded once. Germline assignment: CDR1 GTSNPN and CDR2 SVGIG (reference sequence). V was trimmed by 2 bases and J by 5 bases, leaving 10 bases between them. The length of the CDR3 is 13 residues. The J gene is TRBJ1-5, the V gene TRBV30, with D possibly matching TRBD1 (5 bases). The TCR was taken from a human donor with alopecia areata. This material consisted of CD8+ T cells sorted from blood, taken at week 24, from a patient treated with tofacitinib. CDR3 DNA: TGTGCCTGGAGTTACCAGGGTTATCAGCCCCAGCATTTT. This gives the protein CAWSYQGYQPQHF.